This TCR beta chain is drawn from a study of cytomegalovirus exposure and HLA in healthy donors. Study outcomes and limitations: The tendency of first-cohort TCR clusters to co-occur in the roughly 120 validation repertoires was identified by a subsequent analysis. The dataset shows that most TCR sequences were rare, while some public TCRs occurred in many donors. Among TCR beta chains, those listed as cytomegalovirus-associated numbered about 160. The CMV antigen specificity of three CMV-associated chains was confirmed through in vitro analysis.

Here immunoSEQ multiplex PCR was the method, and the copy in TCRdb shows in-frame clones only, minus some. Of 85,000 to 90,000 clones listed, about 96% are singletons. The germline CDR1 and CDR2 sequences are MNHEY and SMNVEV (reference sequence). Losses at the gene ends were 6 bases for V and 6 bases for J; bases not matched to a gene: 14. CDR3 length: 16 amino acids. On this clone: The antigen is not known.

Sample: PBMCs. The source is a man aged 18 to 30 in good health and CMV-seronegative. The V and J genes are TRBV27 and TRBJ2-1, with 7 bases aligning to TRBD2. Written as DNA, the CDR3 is TGTGCCAGCAGCCGATCCCTCGGGGGGAAGGGCAATGAGCAGTTCTTC. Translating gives CASSRSLGGKGNEQFF.